The clone carrying this T cell receptor beta chain appeared a single time. Its antigen remains unidentified. The PCR contained 60 Vbeta and 13 Jbeta primers. Profiling relied on immunoSEQ multiplex PCR, and the TCRdb table lists in-frame clones only, not all of them. Among about 110,000 clones listed, approximately 84% were seen once. V lost 3 bases and J 4 bases, leaving 11 bases between the germline ends. Per germline, CDR1 SGHNT and CDR2 YENEEA. This CDR3 is built from 14 residues. The sample is drawn from a study of cytomegalovirus exposure and HLA in healthy donors. Study findings and constraints: Rare TCR sequences predominated, though certain public TCRs were found in many donors. What was likely a sequencing artifact was a cluster of highly shared sequence variants.

The sample was PBMCs. The sequence derives from a young man in good health and CMV-seronegative. This rearrangement joins TRBV11-3 to TRBJ2-3; no firm D call. CDR3: CASSLYRDSDTQYF. CDR3 coding DNA: TGTGCCAGCAGCTTGTATCGTGACTCAGATACGCAGTATTTT.